The clone carrying this TCR beta chain was seen only once. Using immunoSEQ multiplex PCR, the repertoire was profiled, and TCRdb retains in-frame clones only, with some absent. Among just over 150,000 clones listed, roughly 94% were seen once. The sample comes from a study of control samples from healthy donors and cancer patients. CDR3 length: 13 amino acids. V was shortened by 2 bases and J by 6 bases, with 8 bases between the two germline ends. Per the germline V gene, CDR1 is MDHEN and CDR2 is SYDVKM. The chain couples TRBV28 to TRBJ1-5; D unclear. Sequenced: blood. This TCR derives from a woman in her thirties or forties in good health. CDR3: CASSLDLVQPQHF. The CDR3 nucleotides are TGTGCCAGCAGTTTAGACTTGGTTCAGCCCCAGCATTTT. The complete variable domain, with remaining parts taken from reference TRBV28 and TRBJ1-5, reads DVKVTQSSRYLVKRTGEKVFLECVQDMDHENMFWYRQDPGLGLRLIYFSYDVKMKEKGDIPEGYSVSREKKERFSLILESASTNQTSMYLCASSLDLVQPQHFGDGTRLSIL.